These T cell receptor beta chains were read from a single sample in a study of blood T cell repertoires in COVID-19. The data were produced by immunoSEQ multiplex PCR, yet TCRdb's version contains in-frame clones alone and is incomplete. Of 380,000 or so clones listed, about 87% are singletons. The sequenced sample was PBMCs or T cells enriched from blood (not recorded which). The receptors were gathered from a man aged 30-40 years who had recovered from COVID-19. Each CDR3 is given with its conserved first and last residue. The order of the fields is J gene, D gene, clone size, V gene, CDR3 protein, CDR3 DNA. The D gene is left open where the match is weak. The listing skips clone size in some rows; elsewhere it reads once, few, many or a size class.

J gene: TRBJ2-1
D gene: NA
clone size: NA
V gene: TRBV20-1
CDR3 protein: CSARVYEQFF
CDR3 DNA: TGCAGTGCTAGAGTCTATGAGCAGTTCTTC

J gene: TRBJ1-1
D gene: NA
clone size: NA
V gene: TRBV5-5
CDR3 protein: CASSFSRDTEAFF
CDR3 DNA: TGTGCCAGCAGCTTTTCCCGTGACACTGAAGCTTTCTTT

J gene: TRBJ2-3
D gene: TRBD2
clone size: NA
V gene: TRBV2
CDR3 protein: CASQRDTDTQYF
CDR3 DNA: TGTGCCAGCCAGCGGGACACAGATACGCAGTATTTT

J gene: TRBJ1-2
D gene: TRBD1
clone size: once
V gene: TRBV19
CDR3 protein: CASRTTGGRNYGYTF
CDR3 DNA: TGTGCCAGTAGAACGACAGGGGGCAGAAACTATGGCTACACCTTC

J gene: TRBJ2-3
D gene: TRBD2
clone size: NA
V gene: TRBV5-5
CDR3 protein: CASSLEYGGTDTQYF
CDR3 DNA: TGTGCCAGCAGCTTGGAGTACGGGGGGACAGATACGCAGTATTTT

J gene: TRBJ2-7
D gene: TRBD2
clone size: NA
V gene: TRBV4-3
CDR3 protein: CASSQGGRGGSHEQYF
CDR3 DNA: TGCGCCAGCAGCCAAGGAGGGCGGGGGGGTTCCCACGAGCAGTACTTC

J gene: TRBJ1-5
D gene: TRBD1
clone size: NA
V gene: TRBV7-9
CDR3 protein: CASSPQTGGGNQPQHF
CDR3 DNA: TGTGCCAGCAGCCCACAAACAGGGGGAGGCAATCAGCCCCAGCATTTT

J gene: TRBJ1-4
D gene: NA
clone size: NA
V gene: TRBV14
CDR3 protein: CASSHTTGLWSEKLFF
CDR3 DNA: TGTGCCAGCAGCCATACTACAGGGCTATGGAGTGAAAAACTGTTTTTT

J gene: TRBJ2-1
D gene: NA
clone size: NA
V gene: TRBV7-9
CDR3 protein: CASSTATDNEQFF
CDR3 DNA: TGTGCCAGCAGCACCGCCACAGACAATGAGCAGTTCTTC

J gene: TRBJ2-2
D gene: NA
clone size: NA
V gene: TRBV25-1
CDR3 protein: CASSEYGGHYSGELFF
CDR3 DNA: TGTGCCAGCAGTGAATACGGGGGGCATTATTCCGGGGAGCTGTTTTTT

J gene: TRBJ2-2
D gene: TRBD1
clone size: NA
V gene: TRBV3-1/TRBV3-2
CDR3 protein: CASSRQGASTGELFF
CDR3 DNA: TGTGCCAGCAGCAGACAGGGGGCTTCGACCGGGGAGCTGTTTTTT

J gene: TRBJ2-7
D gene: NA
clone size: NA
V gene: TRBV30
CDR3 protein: CAWSVGSYEQYF
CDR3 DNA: TGTGCCTGGAGTGTAGGGAGCTACGAGCAGTACTTC

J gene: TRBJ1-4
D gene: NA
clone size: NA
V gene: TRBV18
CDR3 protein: CASSLGLVEMEKLFF
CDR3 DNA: TGTGCCAGCTCACTAGGACTGGTTGAAATGGAAAAACTGTTTTTT

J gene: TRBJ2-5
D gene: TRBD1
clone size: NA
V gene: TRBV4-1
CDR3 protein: CASSQGPGQGLETQYF
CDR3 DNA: TGCGCCAGCAGCCAAGGCCCGGGACAGGGGTTGGAGACCCAGTACTTC

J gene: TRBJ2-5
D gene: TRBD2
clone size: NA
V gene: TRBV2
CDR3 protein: CARGRGNQETQYF
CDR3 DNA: TGTGCCAGAGGGAGGGGCAACCAAGAGACCCAGTACTTC

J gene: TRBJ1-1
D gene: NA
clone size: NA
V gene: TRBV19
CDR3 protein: CASSRQAATNTEAFF
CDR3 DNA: TGTGCCAGTAGTCGGCAAGCGGCGACGAACACTGAAGCTTTCTTT

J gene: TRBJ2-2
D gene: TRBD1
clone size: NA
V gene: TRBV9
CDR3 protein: CASSARQGAGELFF
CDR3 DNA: TGTGCCAGCAGCGCAAGACAGGGTGCCGGGGAGCTGTTTTTT

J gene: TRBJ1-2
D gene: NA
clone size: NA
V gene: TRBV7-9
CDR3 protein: CASSRYGYTF
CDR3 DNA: TGTGCCAGCAGTCGCTATGGCTACACCTTC

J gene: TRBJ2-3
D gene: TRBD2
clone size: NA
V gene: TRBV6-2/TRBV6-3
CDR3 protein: CASSYSLAGGPSDTQYF
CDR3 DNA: TGTGCCAGCAGTTACTCTTTGGCGGGGGGGCCATCAGATACGCAGTATTTT

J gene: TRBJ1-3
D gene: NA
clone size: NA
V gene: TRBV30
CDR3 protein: CAWASGNTIYF
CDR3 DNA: TGTGCCTGGGCAAGCGGAAACACCATATATTTT

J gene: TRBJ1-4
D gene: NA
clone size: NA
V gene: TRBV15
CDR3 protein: CATSRVSVLATNEKLFF
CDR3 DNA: TGTGCCACCAGCAGAGTTTCGGTTCTGGCAACTAATGAAAAACTGTTTTTT

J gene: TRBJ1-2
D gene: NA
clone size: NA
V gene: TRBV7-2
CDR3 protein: CASRPNRAGTYGYTF
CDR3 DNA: TGTGCCAGCAGGCCCAACAGGGCAGGGACCTATGGCTACACCTTC

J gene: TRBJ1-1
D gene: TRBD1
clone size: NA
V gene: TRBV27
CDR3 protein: CAIRGQGGTEAFF
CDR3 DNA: TGTGCCATCAGAGGACAGGGAGGAACTGAAGCTTTCTTT

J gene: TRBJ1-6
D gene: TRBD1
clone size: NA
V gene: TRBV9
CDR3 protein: CASSVEDRGSPLHF
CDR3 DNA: TGTGCCAGCAGCGTAGAGGACAGGGGCTCACCCCTCCACTTT

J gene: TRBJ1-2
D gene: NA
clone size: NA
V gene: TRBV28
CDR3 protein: CASSTPRGSHPFNYGYTF
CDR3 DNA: TGTGCCAGCAGTACTCCACGTGGTTCCCACCCGTTTAACTATGGCTACACCTTC

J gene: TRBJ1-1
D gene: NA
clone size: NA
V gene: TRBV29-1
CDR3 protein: CSVAPGESGTEAFF
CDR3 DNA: TGCAGCGTTGCGCCCGGGGAATCTGGCACTGAAGCTTTCTTT

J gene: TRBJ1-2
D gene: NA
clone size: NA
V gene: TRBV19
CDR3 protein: CASGGRAHSNYGYTF
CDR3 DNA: TGTGCCAGCGGCGGCAGGGCCCATTCTAACTATGGCTACACCTTC

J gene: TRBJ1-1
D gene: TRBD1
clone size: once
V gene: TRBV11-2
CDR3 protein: CASSHHRTGDDQAFF
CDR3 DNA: TGTGCCAGCAGCCACCATCGGACAGGGGATGACCAAGCTTTCTTT

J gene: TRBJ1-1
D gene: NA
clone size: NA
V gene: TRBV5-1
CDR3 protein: CASSLGTARYEAFF
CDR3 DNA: TGCGCCAGCAGCTTGGGGACAGCCAGATATGAAGCTTTCTTT

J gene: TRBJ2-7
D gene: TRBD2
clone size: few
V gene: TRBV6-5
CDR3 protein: CASSYSSGTSAEQYF
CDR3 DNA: TGTGCCAGCAGTTACTCTTCCGGGACTAGCGCCGAGCAGTACTTC

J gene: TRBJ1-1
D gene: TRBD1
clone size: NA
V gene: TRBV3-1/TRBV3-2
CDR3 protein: CASSLGGTGLNTEAFF
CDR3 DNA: TGTGCCAGCAGCTTAGGCGGGACAGGGTTAAACACTGAAGCTTTCTTT

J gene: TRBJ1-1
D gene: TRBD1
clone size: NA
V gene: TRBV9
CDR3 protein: CASSVGQGTEAFF
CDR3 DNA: TGTGCCAGCAGCGTAGGACAGGGAACTGAAGCTTTCTTT

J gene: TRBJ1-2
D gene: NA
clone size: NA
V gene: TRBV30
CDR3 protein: CAWSVERGLSGYTF
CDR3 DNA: TGTGCCTGGAGTGTAGAGCGCGGACTATCTGGCTACACCTTC

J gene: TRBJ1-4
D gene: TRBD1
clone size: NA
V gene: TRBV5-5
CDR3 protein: CASSLGQGEREKLFF
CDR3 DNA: TGTGCCAGCAGCTTAGGACAGGGGGAGAGGGAAAAACTGTTTTTT